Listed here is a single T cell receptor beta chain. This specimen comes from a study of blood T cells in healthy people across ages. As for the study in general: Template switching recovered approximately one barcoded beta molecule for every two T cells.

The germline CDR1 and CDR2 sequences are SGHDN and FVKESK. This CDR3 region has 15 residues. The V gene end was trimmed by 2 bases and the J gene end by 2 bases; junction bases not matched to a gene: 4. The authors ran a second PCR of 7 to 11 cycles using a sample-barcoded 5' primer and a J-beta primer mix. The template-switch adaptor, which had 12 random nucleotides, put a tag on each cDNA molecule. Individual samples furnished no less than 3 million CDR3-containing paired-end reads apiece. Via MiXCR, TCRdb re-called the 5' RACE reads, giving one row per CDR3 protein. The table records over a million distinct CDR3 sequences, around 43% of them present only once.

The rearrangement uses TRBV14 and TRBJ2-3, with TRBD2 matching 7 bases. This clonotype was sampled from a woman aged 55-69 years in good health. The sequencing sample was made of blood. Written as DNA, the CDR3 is TGTGCCAGCAGCCAAACGGGAGGAAACACAGATACGCAGTATTTT. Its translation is CASSQTGGNTDTQYF.